The entry below describes one TCR beta chain. This sample was included in a study of blood T cell repertoires in COVID-19. The CDR3 covers 21 residues. CDR1 LGHDT and CDR2 YNNKEL come from the germline V gene (reference sequence). Trimming cost V 3 bases and J 0 bases; bases outside gene matches: 16. Produced via immunoSEQ multiplex PCR; TCRdb's table is partial and in-frame only. The data contain roughly 190,000 clones, 75% to 90% of them seen just once; the ten biggest clones take up approximately 2.1%. This receptor was taken from a woman between 25 and 40 years old who had recovered from COVID-19. The rearrangement joins TRBV3-1 (or the pseudogene TRBV3-2) to TRBJ2-1; 11 nucleotides match TRBD2. Specimen: PBMCs or T cells enriched from blood (not recorded which). CDR3 amino acids: CASSQIQAGLAEGDSYNEQFF. CDR3 DNA sequence: TGTGCCAGCAGCCAGATTCAGGCGGGACTAGCGGAGGGGGACTCCTACAATGAGCAGTTCTTC.